Ten or more counts support the clone carrying this TCR beta chain. The data belong to a study of T-cell reconstitution after alpha-beta-depleted transplantation in children. It was with unique molecular identifiers that the TCRbeta library was prepared. TCRdb reprocessed the PCR reads via MiXCR and lists one record per CDR3 protein. Of some 240,000 distinct CDR3 sequences in the sample, more than 10% are singletons; the top ten hold about 2.4%. The CDR3 has 15 amino acids. With 5 bases clipped from V and 7 bases from J, the junction kept 10 bases outside the gene matches. This receptor was identified in a human donor who donated a stem cell graft to a child with acute lymphoblastic leukemia. This specimen was PBMCs from the stem cell graft donor, taken from the stem cell graft. The V and J genes are TRBV12-3 or TRBV12-4 and TRBJ2-5, with TRBD2 identical over 10 bases. The CDR3 DNA is TGTGCCAGCAGTCCCCACCTAGCGGGAGAGGGGACCCAGTACTTC. Its protein is CASSPHLAGEGTQYF.